Shown below are 26 T cell receptor beta chains from a single sample sequenced in a study of shared clonotypes between healthy human individuals (dated by TCRdb to the early 2020s). Library method: the immunoSEQ multiplex PCR assay. Here the immuneACCESS table is served through TCRdb, limited to in-frame sequences with V and J called. Missing clones are a known gap in these copies; in checked studies unresolved V genes cover under half, and the rest lacks a known reason. This sample lists around 700,000 clones; about 78% were detected once. Around 1.8% of the sample is held by the ten biggest clonotypes. Sequences were obtained from memory CD4+ T cells sorted from blood. Read against the paper, the sample's cell subset or site label means: CD45RA-negative fraction. The receptor set was obtained from a woman in her twenties or thirties in good health.

V usage is TRBV5-8 and J usage is TRBJ2-2; 7 bases match TRBD1. The V segment lost 4 bases and the J segment 4 bases; nucleotides outside the gene matches: 7. This CDR3 is built from 15 residues. The germline V gene has CDR1 SGHTS and CDR2 YDEGEE. The CDR3 sequence: CASSLGTDFTGELFF. CDR3 DNA sequence: TGTGCCAGCAGCCTAGGGACAGACTTCACCGGGGAGCTGTTTTTT.

The gene calls are TRBV5-1 and TRBJ2-1; D ambiguous. Germline CDR1 SGHRS, CDR2 YFSETQ. Trimming left V 4 bases short and J 8 bases short, with 16 bases between. The CDR3 sequence is 14 residues long. The CDR3 loop reads CASSRAIVTHEQFF. CDR3 nucleotides: TGCGCCAGCAGCCGGGCCATAGTCACCCATGAGCAGTTCTTC.

The chain joins TRBV5-5 to TRBJ2-7; no reliable D call. The CDR3 has 13 residues. The germline CDR1 and CDR2 sequences are SGHKS and YYEKEE (reference sequence). V lost 4 bases, J lost 3 bases, and 11 bases lay in between. The CDR3 loop reads CASSPRVGYEQYF. The CDR3 coding sequence is TGTGCCAGCAGCCCCCGAGTGGGCTACGAGCAGTACTTC.

V and J are TRBV6-5 and TRBJ2-5, with 9 positions matching TRBD2. J lost 7 bases, V lost 0 bases, and 6 bases had no gene match. Germline V gene data show CDR1 as MNHEY and CDR2 as SVGAGI. This CDR3 comprises 15 residues. DNA for the CDR3: TGTGCCAGCAGTTACTCTAGCGGGAGTTTTTGGACCCAGTACTTC. Its protein product is CASSYSSGSFWTQYF.

At least ten counts were recorded for this clone. This sequence joins TRBV11-2 and TRBJ2-1, with TRBD1 matching over 10 bases. This CDR3 is 16 amino acids long. Germline V gives CDR1 SGHAT, CDR2 FQNNGV. Trimming at V came to 6 bases and at J to 2 bases, leaving 7 bases not matched to a gene. DNA for the CDR3: TGTGCCAGCAGACAAACCGGGACAGGGGCCTACAATGAGCAGTTCTTC. Translation gives CASRQTGTGAYNEQFF.

Only a few counts were recorded for this clone. The V gene is TRBV29-1, the J gene TRBJ2-3, with TRBD2 identical over 14 bases. This CDR3 spans 17 amino acids. CDR1 is SQVTM and CDR2 is ANQGSEA in the germline V gene. V dropped 4 bases and J dropped 1; count of bases not matched to a gene: 7. DNA of the CDR3: TGCAGCGTTGGGGGGACTAGCGGGAGATTCGGCACAGATACGCAGTATTTT. This encodes CSVGGTSGRFGTDTQYF.

V is TRBV2 and J is TRBJ1-4, with 9 bases matching TRBD1. There are 14 residues in the CDR3. Unmatched junction bases numbered 6, after V lost 6 bases and J lost 7 bases. Germline CDR1 reads SNHLY; CDR2 reads FYNNEI. Here the CDR3 reads CASSITGGFEKLFF. As DNA, the CDR3 is TGTGCCAGCAGCATCACAGGGGGCTTTGAAAAACTGTTTTTT.

This clone has at least ten counts. In DNA, the CDR3 is TGTGCCAGCAGGACGGGAACCAATCAGCCCCAGCATTTT. As protein: CASRTGTNQPQHF. The rearrangement uses TRBV2 and TRBJ1-5, with D unclear. The length of the CDR3 is 13 residues. Germline V gives CDR1 SNHLY, CDR2 FYNNEI. V was shortened by 6 bases and J by 3 bases, with 9 bases between the two germline ends. The full variable domain, with the rest looked up from reference TRBV2 and TRBJ1-5, is EPEVTQTPSHQVTQMGQEVILRCVPISNHLYFYWYRQILGQKVEFLVSFYNNEISEKSEIFDDQFSVERPDGSNFTLKIRSTKLEDSAMYFCASRTGTNQPQHFGDGTRLSIL.

This chain uses TRBV30 with TRBJ2-7; tentative D call: TRBD1 (5 bases). Germline-derived CDR1 and CDR2 are GTSNPN and SVGIG (reference sequence). The CDR3 totals 15 residues. V shed 1 base and J shed 3 bases, with 16 bases lying between them. CDR3 coding DNA: TGTGCCTGGAGTGGGACACTTCGAGGTGGCTACGAGCAGTACTTC. Protein sequence: CAWSGTLRGGYEQYF.

This clone appeared a few times. The gene calls are TRBV6-5 and TRBJ2-7; tentatively, D is TRBD2 (6 bases). Trimming pared 7 bases from V and 0 bases from J, leaving 13 bases between. Germline lookup yields CDR1 MNHEY and CDR2 SVGAGI. This CDR3 contains 14 residues. This chain's CDR3 is CASTRGGGSYEQYF. The CDR3 DNA reads TGTGCCAGCACCCGGGGAGGAGGCTCCTACGAGCAGTACTTC.

This clone was counted once. V and J are TRBV5-1 and TRBJ2-7; D not certain. Germline V gene data show CDR1 as SGHRS and CDR2 as YFSETQ. V lost 3 bases to trimming and J lost 3 bases, with 19 bases between them. This CDR3 has 16 residues. The CDR3 nucleotides are TGCGCCAGCAGCTCCCAACTCGGCTCGGCAATCTACGAGCAGTACTTC. This encodes CASSSQLGSAIYEQYF.

This clone was counted many times. The chain combines TRBV2 with TRBJ1-4, with a weak D call TRBD1 (5 bases). Germline V gives CDR1 SNHLY, CDR2 FYNNEI. The CDR3 spans 14 residues. Trimming left V 3 bases short and J 6 bases short, with 11 bases between. CDR3 nucleotide sequence: TGTGCCAGCAGTGAGTTGCAGGGTGATGAAAAACTGTTTTTT. Translation gives CASSELQGDEKLFF.

The rearrangement links TRBV7-3 to TRBJ1-2; 10 positions match TRBD1. Losses at the gene ends were 4 bases for V and 8 bases for J; bases not matched to a gene: 4. The length of the CDR3 is 13 residues. CDR1 and CDR2 (germline): SGHTA, FQGTGA. CDR3 coding DNA: TGTGCCAGCAGCTCGGGACAGGGGAACGGCTACACCTTC. Amino acids: CASSSGQGNGYTF.

The chain recombines TRBV4-1 with TRBJ2-4; 11 nucleotides align to TRBD1. Trimming removed 3 bases from V and 7 bases from J; junction bases left unmatched: 8. Germline V CDR1 and CDR2: MGHRA, YSYEKL. The CDR3 sequence is 16 residues long. CDR3 region: CASSQEGQGVSNIQYF. The CDR3 DNA is TGCGCCAGCAGCCAGGAGGGACAGGGGGTTTCGAACATTCAGTACTTC.

The chain couples TRBV5-6 to TRBJ2-3, with TRBD2 matching over 10 bases. Germline V gene data show CDR1 as SGHDT and CDR2 as YYEEEE. J gave up 4 bases and V 2 bases, and 4 bases lay outside the gene matches. The CDR3 consists of 15 residues. The CDR3 sequence is CASSFRTSGSDTQYF. CDR3 in DNA: TGTGCCAGCAGCTTCAGGACTAGCGGTTCAGATACGCAGTATTTT. Full variable domain (rest looked up from reference TRBV5-6 and TRBJ2-3): DAGVTQSPTHLIKTRGQQVTLRCSPKSGHDTVSWYQQALGQGPQFIFQYYEEEERQRGNFPDRFSGHQFPNYSSELNVNALLLGDSALYLCASSFRTSGSDTQYFGPGTRLTVL.

The chain has TRBV21-1 and TRBJ1-2; the D segment call TRBD1 is taken from the table without a DNA check. TRBV21-1 is annotated as a pseudogene. The CDR3 has 13 residues. CDR3 nucleotide sequence: TGTGCCAGCAGCAAGGGGACAGGGTCTGGCTACACCTTC. Translating gives CASSKGTGSGYTF.

This clone was counted ten times or more. The rearrangement uses TRBV4-1 and TRBJ1-5, with D unclear. CDR3 length: 13 amino acids. V lost 4 bases to trimming and J lost 5 bases, with 9 bases between them. The germline gives CDR1 MGHRA, CDR2 YSYEKL. CDR3 loop: CASSPRADQPQHF. For the CDR3, the DNA is TGCGCCAGCAGCCCGCGCGCGGATCAGCCCCAGCATTTT.

The chain employs TRBV5-1 and TRBJ2-2, with 10 bases that match TRBD1. V lost 2 bases to trimming and J lost 8 bases; unmatched junction nucleotides: 9. CDR1 is SGHRS, CDR2 YFSETQ, per germline. This CDR3 has 16 residues. CDR3: CASSFVLTGGLGELFF. The CDR3, as DNA: TGCGCCAGCAGCTTCGTCTTGACAGGGGGCCTTGGGGAGCTGTTTTTT.

V gene TRBV5-4 combines with J gene TRBJ2-7, with 8 bases that match TRBD1. Germline V lookup: CDR1 SGHNT, CDR2 YYREEE (reference sequence). The CDR3 extends over 13 amino acids. J was trimmed by 2 bases and V by 7 bases; bases with no gene match: 5. DNA for the CDR3: TGTGCCAGCGGGGACAGGAACGCCTACGAGCAGTACTTC. Translating gives CASGDRNAYEQYF.

J is TRBJ2-3 and V is TRBV25-1; 8 bases match TRBD1. Germline-derived CDR1 and CDR2 are MGHDK and SYGVNS. The CDR3 spans 15 residues. The V gene end was trimmed by 4 bases and the J gene end by 7 bases; junction bases not matched to a gene: 10. CDR3 sequence reads: CASSGDRHGGYTQYF. The CDR3 DNA reads TGTGCCAGCAGTGGGGACAGGCACGGTGGGTATACGCAGTATTTT.

This chain joins TRBV28 and TRBJ2-7; tentatively, D is TRBD2 (6 bases). Germline CDR1 reads MDHEN; CDR2 reads SYDVKM. This CDR3 contains 15 residues. Trimming removed 6 bases at V and 6 bases at J, with 21 bases between. DNA of the CDR3: TGTGCCAGCAGCCCCCCCTGGGGAGGCGCCGCCGAGCAGTACTTC. It specifies CASSPPWGGAAEQYF.

The table lists this clone with many counts. The genes are TRBV25-1 and TRBJ2-7; the D gene is possibly TRBD2 (6 bases). Trimming stripped 6 bases from V and 2 bases from J, with 14 bases between. In germline, CDR1 is MGHDK, CDR2 SYGVNS. The CDR3 spans 14 residues. The CDR3 DNA reads TGTGCCAGCAGCGGAATGCGGGGAACCTACGAGCAGTACTTC. Protein sequence: CASSGMRGTYEQYF.

This clone was found a few times. The V and J genes are TRBV6-6 and TRBJ2-7, with 8 nucleotides matching TRBD2. J gave up 4 bases and V 2 bases, and 4 bases lay outside the gene matches. The CDR3 has 14 residues. Germline loops: CDR1 MNHNY, CDR2 SVGAGI (reference sequence). The CDR3 sequence: CASSYTGGPYEQYF. DNA for the CDR3: TGTGCCAGCAGTTACACGGGAGGGCCTTACGAGCAGTACTTC.

The chain recombines TRBV30 with TRBJ2-7; D remains ambiguous. This CDR3 comprises 12 residues. The V and J ends lost 1 base and 1 base respectively, with 5 bases between them. Germline assignment: CDR1 GTSNPN and CDR2 SVGIG (reference sequence). The CDR3 sequence: CAWSAVSYEQYF. CDR3 sequence (DNA): TGTGCCTGGAGTGCTGTGTCCTACGAGCAGTACTTC. Complete variable domain (other parts from reference TRBV30 and TRBJ2-7): SQTIHQWPATLVQPVGSPLSLECTVEGTSNPNLYWYRQAAGRGLQLLFYSVGIGQISSEVPQNLSASRPQDRQFILSSKKLLLSDSGFYLCAWSAVSYEQYFGPGTRLTVT.

The rearrangement uses TRBV7-9 and TRBJ1-5; weak D call: TRBD1 (5 bases). The germline CDR1 and CDR2 sequences are SEHNR and FQNEAQ (reference sequence). Trimming cost V 8 bases and J 4 bases, with 12 bases left between them. CDR3 length equals 13 residues. CDR3 bases: TGTGCCAGCCGCATAGAGGGGAATCAGCCCCAGCATTTT. It codes for CASRIEGNQPQHF.

This chain joins TRBV19 and TRBJ2-5; 8 positions agree with TRBD2. Germline CDR1 and CDR2: LNHDA and SQIVND (reference sequence). This CDR3 region has 15 residues. Trimming cost V 4 bases and J 3 bases; bases outside gene matches: 7. This chain's CDR3 is CASSTRTSREETQYF. CDR3 bases: TGTGCCAGTAGTACGAGGACTAGCAGAGAAGAGACCCAGTACTTC.